This T cell receptor (beta chain) was captured by sequencing in a study of T-cell memory formation after mild COVID-19. Whole-study context: In these data, TCR clusters were largely donor specific. Study-level findings and limits: Clones contracting day 15 to 85 were balanced CD4/CD8; later expanders leaned CD4+. Memory from before infection featured some responding clones, which suggests cross-reactive memory joined.

TCR alpha and TCR beta cDNA libraries carrying sample barcodes and UMIs came from 5'RACE with constant-segment primers. Via MiXCR, TCRdb re-called the 5' RACE reads, giving one row per CDR3 protein. The sample consists of fewer than 450,000 distinct CDR3 sequences, around 24% of them appearing once. In this sample, this clonotype turned up a few times. Its antigen remains unidentified. Sequencing was carried out using PBMCs or a T cell subset sorted from them (not recorded which). This receptor was taken from an adult woman who had mild COVID-19 (a few samples of this study predate the infection). Cell type and time point are not known.

CDR3 amino acids: CSVDGREGKHYNEQFF. CDR3 DNA sequence: TGCAGCGTTGACGGCAGGGAGGGAAAGCACTACAATGAGCAGTTCTTC. The V call is TRBV29-1, the J call TRBJ2-1, with 7 bases fitting TRBD2. CDR1 is SQVTM and CDR2 is ANQGSEA in the germline V gene. This CDR3 comprises 16 residues. J was trimmed by 3 bases and V by 3 bases; bases with no gene match: 11.